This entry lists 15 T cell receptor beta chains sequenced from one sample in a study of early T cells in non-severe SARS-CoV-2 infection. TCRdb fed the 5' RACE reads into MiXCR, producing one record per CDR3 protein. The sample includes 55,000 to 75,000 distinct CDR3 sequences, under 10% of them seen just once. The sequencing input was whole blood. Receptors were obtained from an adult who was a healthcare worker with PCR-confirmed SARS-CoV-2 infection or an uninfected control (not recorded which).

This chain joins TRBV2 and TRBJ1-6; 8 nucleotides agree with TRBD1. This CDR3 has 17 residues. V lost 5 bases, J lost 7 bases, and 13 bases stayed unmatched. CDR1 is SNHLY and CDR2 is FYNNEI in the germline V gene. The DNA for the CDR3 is TGTGCCAGCAGTCGAACGGCCCCCGGGACAGGCAATTCACCCCTCCACTTT. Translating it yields CASSRTAPGTGNSPLHF. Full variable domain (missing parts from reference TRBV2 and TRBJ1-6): EPEVTQTPSHQVTQMGQEVILRCVPISNHLYFYWYRQILGQKVEFLVSFYNNEISEKSEIFDDQFSVERPDGSNFTLKIRSTKLEDSAMYFCASSRTAPGTGNSPLHFGNGTRLTVT.

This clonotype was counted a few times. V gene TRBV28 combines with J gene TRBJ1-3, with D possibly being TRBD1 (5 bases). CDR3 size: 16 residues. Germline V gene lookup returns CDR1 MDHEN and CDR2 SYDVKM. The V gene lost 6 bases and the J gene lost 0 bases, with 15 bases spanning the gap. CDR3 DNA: TGTGCCAGCAGAAGCGGGACGGCACCCTCTGGAAACACCATATATTTT. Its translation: CASRSGTAPSGNTIYF.

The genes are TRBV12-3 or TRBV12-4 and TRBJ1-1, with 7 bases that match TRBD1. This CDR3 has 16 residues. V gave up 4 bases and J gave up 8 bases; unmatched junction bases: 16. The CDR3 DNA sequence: TGTGCCAGCAGTTCACAGGGGACTAATGTCGGGAGGGAAGCTTTCTTT. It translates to CASSSQGTNVGREAFF.

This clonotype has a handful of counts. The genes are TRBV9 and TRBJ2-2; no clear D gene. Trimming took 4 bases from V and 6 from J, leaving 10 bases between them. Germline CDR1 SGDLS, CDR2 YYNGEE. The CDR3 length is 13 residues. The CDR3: CASSPSVAGELFF. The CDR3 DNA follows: TGTGCCAGCAGCCCTTCAGTGGCCGGGGAGCTGTTTTTT.

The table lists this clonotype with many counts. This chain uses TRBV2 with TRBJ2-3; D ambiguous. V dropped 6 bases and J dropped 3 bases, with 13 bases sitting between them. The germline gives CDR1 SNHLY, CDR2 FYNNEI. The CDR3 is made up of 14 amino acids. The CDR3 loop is CASRKHPITDTQYF. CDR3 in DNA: TGTGCCAGCAGGAAACACCCGATTACAGATACGCAGTATTTT. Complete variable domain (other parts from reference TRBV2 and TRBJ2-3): EPEVTQTPSHQVTQMGQEVILRCVPISNHLYFYWYRQILGQKVEFLVSFYNNEISEKSEIFDDQFSVERPDGSNFTLKIRSTKLEDSAMYFCASRKHPITDTQYFGPGTRLTVL.

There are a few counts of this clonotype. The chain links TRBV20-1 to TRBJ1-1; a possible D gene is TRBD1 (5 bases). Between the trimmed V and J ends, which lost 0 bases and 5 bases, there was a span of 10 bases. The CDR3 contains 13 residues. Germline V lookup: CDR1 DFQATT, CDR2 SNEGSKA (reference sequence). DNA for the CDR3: TGCAGTGCTAGAGAGGGCTGGGGGACTGAAGCTTTCTTT. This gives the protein CSAREGWGTEAFF.

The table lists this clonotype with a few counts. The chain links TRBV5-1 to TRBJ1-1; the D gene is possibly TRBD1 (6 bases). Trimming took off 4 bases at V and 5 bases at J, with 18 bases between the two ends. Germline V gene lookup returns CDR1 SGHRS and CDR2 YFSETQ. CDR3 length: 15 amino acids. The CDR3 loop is CASSPGQPLGTEAFF. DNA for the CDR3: TGCGCCAGCAGCCCCGGACAGCCTCTTGGGACTGAAGCTTTCTTT.

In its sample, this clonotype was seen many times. CDR3 residues: CASSSLPGLQASTDTQYF. CDR3 nucleotides: TGTGCCAGCAGCTCGCTGCCGGGACTTCAAGCTAGCACAGATACGCAGTATTTT. The genes are TRBV11-2 and TRBJ2-3; possible D gene TRBD2, 6 bases. The CDR3 extends over 18 amino acids. With 4 bases removed from V and 0 bases from J, the gap between germline ends came to 20 bases. CDR1 SGHAT and CDR2 FQNNGV come from the germline V gene. The whole variable domain, filled in from reference TRBV11-2 and TRBJ2-3, reads EAGVAQSPRYKIIEKRQSVAFWCNPISGHATLYWYQQILGQGPKLLIQFQNNGVVDDSQLPKDRFSAERLKGVDSTLKIQPAKLEDSAVYLCASSSLPGLQASTDTQYFGPGTRLTVL.

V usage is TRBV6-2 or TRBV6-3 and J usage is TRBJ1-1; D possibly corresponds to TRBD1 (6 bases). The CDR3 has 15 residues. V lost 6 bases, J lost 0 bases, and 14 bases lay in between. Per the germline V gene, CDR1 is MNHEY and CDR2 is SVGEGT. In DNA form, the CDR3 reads TGTGCCAGCAGCCTGGGACACAGCATGAACACTGAAGCTTTCTTT. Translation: CASSLGHSMNTEAFF.

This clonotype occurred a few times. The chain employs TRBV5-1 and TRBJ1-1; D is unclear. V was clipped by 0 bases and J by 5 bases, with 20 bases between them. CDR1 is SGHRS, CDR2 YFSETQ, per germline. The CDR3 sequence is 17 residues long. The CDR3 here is CASSLDPPDKPGTEAFF. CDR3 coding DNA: TGCGCCAGCAGCTTGGACCCGCCCGACAAGCCTGGGACTGAAGCTTTCTTT.

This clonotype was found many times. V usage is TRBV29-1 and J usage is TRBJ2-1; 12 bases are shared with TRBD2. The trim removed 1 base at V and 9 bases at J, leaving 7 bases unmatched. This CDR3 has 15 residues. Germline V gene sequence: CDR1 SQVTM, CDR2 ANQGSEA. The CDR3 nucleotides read TGCAGCGTTGAAGGGGGGACTAGCGGGCTTTTTGAGCAGTTCTTC. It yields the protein CSVEGGTSGLFEQFF.

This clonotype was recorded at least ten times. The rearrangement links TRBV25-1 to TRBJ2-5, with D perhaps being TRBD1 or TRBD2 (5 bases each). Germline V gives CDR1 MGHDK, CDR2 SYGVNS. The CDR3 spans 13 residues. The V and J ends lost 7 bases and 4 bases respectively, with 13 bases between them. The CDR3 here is CASTQVGVETQYF. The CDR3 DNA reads TGTGCCAGCACCCAGGTGGGGGTAGAGACCCAGTACTTC.

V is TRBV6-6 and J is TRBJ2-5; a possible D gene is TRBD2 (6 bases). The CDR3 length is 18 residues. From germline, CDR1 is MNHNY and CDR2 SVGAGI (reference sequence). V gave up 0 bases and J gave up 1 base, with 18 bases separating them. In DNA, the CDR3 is TGTGCCAGCAGTTACTCGACGACCTTAGCGGAGCTCCAAGAGACCCAGTACTTC. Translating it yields CASSYSTTLAELQETQYF.

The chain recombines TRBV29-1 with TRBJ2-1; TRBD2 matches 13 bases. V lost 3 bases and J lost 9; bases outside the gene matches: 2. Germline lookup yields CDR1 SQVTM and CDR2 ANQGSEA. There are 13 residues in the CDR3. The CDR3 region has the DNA TGCAGCGTTGATGGACTAGCGGGAGTTGAGCAGTTCTTC. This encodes CSVDGLAGVEQFF.

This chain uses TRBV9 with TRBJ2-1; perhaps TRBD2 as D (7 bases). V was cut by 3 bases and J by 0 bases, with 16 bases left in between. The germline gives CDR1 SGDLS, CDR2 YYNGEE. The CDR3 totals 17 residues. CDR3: CASSDSRGQSSYNEQFF. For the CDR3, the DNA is TGTGCCAGCAGCGACTCGCGGGGGCAGAGCTCCTACAATGAGCAGTTCTTC. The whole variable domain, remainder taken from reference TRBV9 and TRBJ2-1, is DSGVTQTPKHLITATGQRVTLRCSPRSGDLSVYWYQQSLDQGLQFLIQYYNGEERAKGNILERFSAQQFPDLHSELNLSSLELGDSALYFCASSDSRGQSSYNEQFFGPGTRLTVL.